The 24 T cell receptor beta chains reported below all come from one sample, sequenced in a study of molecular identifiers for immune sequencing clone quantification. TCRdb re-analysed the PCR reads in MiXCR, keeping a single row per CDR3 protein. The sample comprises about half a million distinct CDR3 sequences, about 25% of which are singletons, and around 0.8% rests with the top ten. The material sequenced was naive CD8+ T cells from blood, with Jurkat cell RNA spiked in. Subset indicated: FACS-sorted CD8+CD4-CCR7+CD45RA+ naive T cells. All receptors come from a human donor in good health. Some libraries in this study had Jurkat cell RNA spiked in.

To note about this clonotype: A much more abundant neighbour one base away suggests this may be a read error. CDR3: CSASFRGGGWHEQYF. As DNA, the CDR3 is TGCAGTGCTAGTTTCCGCGGGGGGGGCTGGCACGAGCAGTACTTC. The chain is built from TRBV20-1 and TRBJ2-7; 9 positions match TRBD2. Germline loops: CDR1 DFQATT, CDR2 SNEGSKA (reference sequence). Trimming took 3 bases from V and 5 from J; bases not matched to a gene: 11. CDR3 length equals 15 residues.

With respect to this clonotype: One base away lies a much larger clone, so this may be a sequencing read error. The DNA for the CDR3 is TGTGCCAGCAGTTACTGGACTAGCGGGCCCACAGATACGCAGTATTTT. Protein sequence: CASSYWTSGPTDTQYF. The rearrangement links TRBV6-2 or TRBV6-3 to TRBJ2-3, with 11 bases aligning to TRBD2. The ends lost 1 base at V and 2 bases at J; junction bases unmatched: 2. Germline CDR1 is MNHEY and CDR2 is SVGEGT. The CDR3 is made up of 16 amino acids.

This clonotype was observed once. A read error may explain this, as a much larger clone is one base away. In DNA form, the CDR3 reads TGTGCCAGCAAGGTATGTGGAGACACTGAAGCTTTCTTT. Amino acid sequence: CASKVCGDTEAFF. This chain connects TRBV13 to TRBJ1-1; D ambiguous. The CDR3 totals 13 residues. CDR1 and CDR2 (germline): PRHDT, FYEKMQ (reference sequence). V dropped 7 bases and J dropped 3 bases, with 12 bases sitting between them.

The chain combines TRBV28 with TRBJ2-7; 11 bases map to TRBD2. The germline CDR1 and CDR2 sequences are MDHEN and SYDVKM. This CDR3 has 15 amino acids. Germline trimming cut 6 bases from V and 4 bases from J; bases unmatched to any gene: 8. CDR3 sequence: CASRLGTSGSYEQYF. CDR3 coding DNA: TGTGCCAGCAGACTTGGGACTAGCGGATCATACGAGCAGTACTTC.

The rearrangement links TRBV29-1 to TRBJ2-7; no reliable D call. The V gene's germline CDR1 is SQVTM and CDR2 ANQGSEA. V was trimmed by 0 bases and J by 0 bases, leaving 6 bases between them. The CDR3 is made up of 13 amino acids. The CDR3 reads CSVEDRISYEQYF. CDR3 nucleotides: TGCAGCGTTGAAGACAGGATCTCCTACGAGCAGTACTTC.

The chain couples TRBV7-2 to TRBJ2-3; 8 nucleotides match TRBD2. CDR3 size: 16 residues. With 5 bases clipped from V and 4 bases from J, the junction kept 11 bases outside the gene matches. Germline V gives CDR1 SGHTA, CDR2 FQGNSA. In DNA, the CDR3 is TGTGCCAGCAGCGCAGGACCAGCGGGGGCTCCAGATACGCAGTATTTT. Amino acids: CASSAGPAGAPDTQYF.

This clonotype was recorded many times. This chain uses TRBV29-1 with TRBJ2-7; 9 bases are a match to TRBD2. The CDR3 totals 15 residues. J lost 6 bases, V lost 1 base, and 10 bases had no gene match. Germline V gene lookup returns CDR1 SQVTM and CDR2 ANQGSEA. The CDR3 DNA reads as TGCAGCGTTGAAGCGGGCGGGAGGGCCTTTATCGAGCAGTACTTC. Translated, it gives CSVEAGGRAFIEQYF.

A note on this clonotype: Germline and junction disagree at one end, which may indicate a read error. CDR3 protein: CASSYPGEKLNTGELYF. CDR3 nucleotide sequence: TGTGCCAGCAGTTACCCGGGGGAGAAATTGAACACCGGGGAGCTGTATTTT. The chain joins TRBV6-6 to TRBJ2-2; perhaps TRBD2 as D (6 bases). Germline V lookup: CDR1 MNHNY, CDR2 SVGAGI (reference sequence). The CDR3 runs 17 residues.

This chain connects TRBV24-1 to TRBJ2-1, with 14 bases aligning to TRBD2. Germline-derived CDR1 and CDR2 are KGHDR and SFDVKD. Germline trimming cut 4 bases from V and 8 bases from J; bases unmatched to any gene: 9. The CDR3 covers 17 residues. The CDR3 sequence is CATSDPQTSGRADEQFF. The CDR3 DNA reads TGTGCCACCAGTGACCCGCAGACTAGCGGGAGGGCCGATGAGCAGTTCTTC.

CDR3 nucleotide sequence: TGTGCCAGCAGTTACGGTACTAGTGGGGAGACCCAGTACTTC. Amino acids: CASSYGTSGETQYF. The rearrangement links TRBV6-5 to TRBJ2-5; D possibly corresponds to TRBD2 (5 bases). The germline V and J ends were trimmed by 2 bases and 5 bases, with 12 bases remaining between them. Germline V gene data show CDR1 as MNHEY and CDR2 as SVGAGI. The CDR3 has 14 amino acids.

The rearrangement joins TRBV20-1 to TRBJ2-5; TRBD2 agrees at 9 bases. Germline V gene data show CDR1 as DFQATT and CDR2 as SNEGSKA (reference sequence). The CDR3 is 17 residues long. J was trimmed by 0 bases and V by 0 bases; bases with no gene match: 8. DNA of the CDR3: TGCAGTGCTAGAGATCCAGGACTAGCGATGTACCAAGAGACCCAGTACTTC. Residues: CSARDPGLAMYQETQYF.

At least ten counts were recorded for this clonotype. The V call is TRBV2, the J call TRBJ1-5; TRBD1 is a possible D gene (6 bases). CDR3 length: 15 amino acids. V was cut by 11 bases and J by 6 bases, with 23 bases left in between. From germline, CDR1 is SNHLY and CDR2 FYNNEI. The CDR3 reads CACSSPSGDLQPQHF. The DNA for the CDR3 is TGTGCCTGCTCATCTCCGTCAGGGGACCTTCAGCCCCAGCATTTT.

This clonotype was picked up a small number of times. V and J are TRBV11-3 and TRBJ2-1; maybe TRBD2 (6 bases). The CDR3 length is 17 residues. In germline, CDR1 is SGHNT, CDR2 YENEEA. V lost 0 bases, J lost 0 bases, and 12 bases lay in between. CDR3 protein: CASSLEISGGSYNEQFF. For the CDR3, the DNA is TGTGCCAGCAGCTTAGAAATTAGCGGAGGCTCCTACAATGAGCAGTTCTTC.

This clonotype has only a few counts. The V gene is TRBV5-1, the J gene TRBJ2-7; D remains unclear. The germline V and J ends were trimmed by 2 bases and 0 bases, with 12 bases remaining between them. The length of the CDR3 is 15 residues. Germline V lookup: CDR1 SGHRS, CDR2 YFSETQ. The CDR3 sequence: CASSLTNSLSYEQYF. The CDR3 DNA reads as TGCGCCAGCAGCTTAACGAACTCCCTCTCCTACGAGCAGTACTTC.

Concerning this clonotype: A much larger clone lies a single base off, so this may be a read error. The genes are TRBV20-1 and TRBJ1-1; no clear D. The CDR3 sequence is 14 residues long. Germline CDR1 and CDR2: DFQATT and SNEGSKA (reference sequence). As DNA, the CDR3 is TGCAGTGCTAGCTCCATGGCAGCGAACACTGAAGCTTCCTTT. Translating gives CSASSMAANTEASF.

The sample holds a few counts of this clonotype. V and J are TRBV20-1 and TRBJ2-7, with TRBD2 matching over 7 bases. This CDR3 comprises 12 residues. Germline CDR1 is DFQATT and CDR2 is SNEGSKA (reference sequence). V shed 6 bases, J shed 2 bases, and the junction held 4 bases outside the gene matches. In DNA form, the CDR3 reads TGCAGTGCACGGGACTATACCTACGAGCAGTACTTC. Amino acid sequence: CSARDYTYEQYF.

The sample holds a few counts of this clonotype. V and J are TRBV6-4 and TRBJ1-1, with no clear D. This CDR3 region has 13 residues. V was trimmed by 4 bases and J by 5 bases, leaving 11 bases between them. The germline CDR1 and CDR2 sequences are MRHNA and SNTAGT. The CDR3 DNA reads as TGTGCCAGCAGTGTCGTTTTGGGGACTGAAGCTTTCTTT. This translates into CASSVVLGTEAFF.

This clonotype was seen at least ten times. The DNA of the CDR3 is TGCAGCTCGCAGGGGGTTTACAATGAGCAGTTCTTC. Translation: CSSQGVYNEQFF. The chain couples TRBV29-1 to TRBJ2-1; 7 nucleotides line up with TRBD1. Trimming at V came to 8 bases and at J to 4 bases, leaving 5 bases not matched to a gene. Looked up from germline, CDR1 is SQVTM and CDR2 is ANQGSEA. CDR3 length equals 12 residues.

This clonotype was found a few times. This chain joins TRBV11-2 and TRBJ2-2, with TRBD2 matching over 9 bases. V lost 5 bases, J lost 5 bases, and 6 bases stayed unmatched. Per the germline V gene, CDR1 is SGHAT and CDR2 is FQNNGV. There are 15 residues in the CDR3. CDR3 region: CASSLHSGRTGELFF. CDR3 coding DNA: TGTGCCAGCAGCCTCCACAGCGGGAGGACCGGGGAGCTGTTTTTT.

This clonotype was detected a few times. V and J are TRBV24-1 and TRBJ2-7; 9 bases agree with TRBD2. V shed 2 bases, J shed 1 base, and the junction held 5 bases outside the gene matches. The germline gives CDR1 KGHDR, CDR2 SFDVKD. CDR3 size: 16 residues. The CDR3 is CATSDSGLASSYEQYF. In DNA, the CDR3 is TGTGCCACCAGTGATTCAGGACTAGCGTCGTCCTACGAGCAGTACTTC.

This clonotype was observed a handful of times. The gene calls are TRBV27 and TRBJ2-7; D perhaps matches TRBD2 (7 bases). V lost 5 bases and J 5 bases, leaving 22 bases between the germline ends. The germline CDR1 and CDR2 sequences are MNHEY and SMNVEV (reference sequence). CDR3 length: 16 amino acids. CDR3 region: CASSLILGGPGNEQYF. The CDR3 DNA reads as TGTGCCAGCAGTCTTATACTCGGGGGGCCCGGGAACGAGCAGTACTTC.

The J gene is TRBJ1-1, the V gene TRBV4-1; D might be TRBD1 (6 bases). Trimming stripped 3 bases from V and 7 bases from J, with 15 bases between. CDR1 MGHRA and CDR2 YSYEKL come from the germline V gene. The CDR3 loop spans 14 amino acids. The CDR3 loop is CASSHVGGRVEAFF. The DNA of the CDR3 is TGCGCCAGCAGCCATGTGGGGGGGCGGGTTGAAGCTTTCTTT.

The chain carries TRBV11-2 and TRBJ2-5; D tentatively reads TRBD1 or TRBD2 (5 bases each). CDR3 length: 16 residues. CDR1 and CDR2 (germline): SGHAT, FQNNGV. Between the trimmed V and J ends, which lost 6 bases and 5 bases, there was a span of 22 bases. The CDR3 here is CASRTTGTDDYETQYF. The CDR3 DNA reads TGTGCCAGCAGAACCACCGGGACCGACGATTACGAGACCCAGTACTTC.

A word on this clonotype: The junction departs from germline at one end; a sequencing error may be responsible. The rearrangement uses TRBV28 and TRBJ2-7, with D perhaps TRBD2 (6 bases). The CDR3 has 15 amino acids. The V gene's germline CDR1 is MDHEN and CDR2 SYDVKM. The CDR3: CASSFRGLNSYAQYF. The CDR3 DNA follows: TGTGCCAGCAGTTTCAGAGGACTAAACTCCTACGCGCAGTACTTC.